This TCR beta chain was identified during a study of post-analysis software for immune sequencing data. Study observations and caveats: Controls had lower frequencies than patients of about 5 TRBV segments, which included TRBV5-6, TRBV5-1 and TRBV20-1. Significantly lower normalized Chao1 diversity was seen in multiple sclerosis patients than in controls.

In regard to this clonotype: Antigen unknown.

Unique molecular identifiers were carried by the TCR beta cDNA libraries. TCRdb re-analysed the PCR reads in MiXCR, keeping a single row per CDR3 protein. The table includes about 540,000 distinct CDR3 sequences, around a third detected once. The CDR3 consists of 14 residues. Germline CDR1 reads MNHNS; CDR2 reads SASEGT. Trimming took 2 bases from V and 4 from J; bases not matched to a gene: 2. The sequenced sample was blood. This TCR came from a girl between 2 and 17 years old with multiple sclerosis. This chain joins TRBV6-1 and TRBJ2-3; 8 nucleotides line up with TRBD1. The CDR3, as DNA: TGTGCCAGCAGTGAAACAGGGGGGCCAGATACGCAGTATTTT. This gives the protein CASSETGGPDTQYF.